Sequencing of this T cell receptor (beta chain) was carried out in a study of T cell responses to AZD1222 COVID-19 vaccine. On this clone itself: The target antigen is unknown.

Between the trimmed V and J ends, which lost 6 bases and 1 base, there was a span of 14 bases. Looked up from germline, CDR1 is KGHSH and CDR2 is LQKENI. The CDR3 runs to 15 residues. Libraries were prepared by immunoSEQ multiplex PCR; TCRdb keeps only in-frame clonotypes and omits some of them. This repertoire shows tens of thousands of clones, about three quarters found once; its top ten account for over 10%. Study conclusions and caveats: Vaccine-related CD4 TCRs covered spike, predominating at 160-218 and 743-854.

This chain joins TRBV18 and TRBJ2-3; TRBD1 is a possible D gene (6 bases). The TCR originated in an adult in good health. The input for sequencing was peripheral blood, taken on day 0 of AZD1222 vaccination. The CDR3 is CASSRQVEGTDTQYF. The CDR3, as DNA: TGTGCCAGCTCGCGACAGGTCGAGGGCACAGATACGCAGTATTTT.